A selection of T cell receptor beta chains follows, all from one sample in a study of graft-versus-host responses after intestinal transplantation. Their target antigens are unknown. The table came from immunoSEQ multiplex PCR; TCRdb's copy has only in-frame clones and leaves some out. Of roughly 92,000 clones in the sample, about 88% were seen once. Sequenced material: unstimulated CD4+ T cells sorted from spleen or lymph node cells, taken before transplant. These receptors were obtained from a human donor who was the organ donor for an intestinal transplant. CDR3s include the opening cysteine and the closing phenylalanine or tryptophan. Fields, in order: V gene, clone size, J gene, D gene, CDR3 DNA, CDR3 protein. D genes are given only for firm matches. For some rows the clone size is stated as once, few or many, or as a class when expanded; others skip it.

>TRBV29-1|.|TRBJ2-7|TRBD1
TGCAGCGTTGGGCCGGGACAGGGGTTGGACGAGCAGTACTTC
CSVGPGQGLDEQYF
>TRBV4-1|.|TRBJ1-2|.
TGCGCCAGCAGCCAAGAAGGAGGGTTGGGCTATGGCTACACCTTC
CASSQEGGLGYGYTF
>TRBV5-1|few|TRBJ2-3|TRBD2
TGCGCCAGCAGCTCACGGGGGGGCACAGATACGCAGTATTTT
CASSSRGGTDTQYF
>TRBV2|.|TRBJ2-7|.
TGTGCCAGCAGTGGGGGGGAACCCCCCTACGAGCAGTACTTC
CASSGGEPPYEQYF
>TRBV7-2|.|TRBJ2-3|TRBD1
TGTGCCAGCAGCTTAGGGGGGACAGGGAGGGCAGATACGCAGTATTTT
CASSLGGTGRADTQYF
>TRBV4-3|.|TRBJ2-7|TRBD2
TGCGCCAGCAGCCAATCCTGGCTAGCGGGAACCTACGAGCAGTACTTC
CASSQSWLAGTYEQYF
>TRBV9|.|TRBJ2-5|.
TGTGCCAGCCAACGCCCGGGGGAAGAGACCCAGTACTTC
CASQRPGEETQYF
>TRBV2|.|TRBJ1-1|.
TGTGCCAGACAGGGATGGACTGAAGCTTTCTTT
CARQGWTEAFF
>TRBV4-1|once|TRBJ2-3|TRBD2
TGCGCCAGCAGCCAAAGGCCGGGGGGTGATACGCAGTATTTT
CASSQRPGGDTQYF
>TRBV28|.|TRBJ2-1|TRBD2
TGTGCCAGCAGTTTATGGGGGAGCGGGAGTTACAATGAGCAGTTCTTC
CASSLWGSGSYNEQFF
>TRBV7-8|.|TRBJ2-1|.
TGTGCCAGCAGCTTTATTCGGCTAGCTGGGGTCAATGAGCAGTTCTTC
CASSFIRLAGVNEQFF
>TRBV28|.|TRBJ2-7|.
TGTGCCAGCAGTGGGGCCAGGAGCCGTGGGGACGAGCAGTACTTC
CASSGARSRGDEQYF
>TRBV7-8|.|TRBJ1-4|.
TGTGCCAGCAGCTTAAGGAACAGGGATGAGAGGGGGACTAATGAAAAACTGTTTTTT
CASSLRNRDERGTNEKLFF
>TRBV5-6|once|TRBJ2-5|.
TGTGCCAGCAGCTTTTTGGACAGGCCGGAGGGGACCCAGTACTTC
CASSFLDRPEGTQYF